This TCR beta chain is from a study of blood T cell repertoires in COVID-19. This CDR3 region has 16 residues. The V gene end was trimmed by 3 bases and the J gene end by 5 bases; junction bases not matched to a gene: 7. Germline V gene data show CDR1 as SGDLS and CDR2 as YYNGEE. Clones were read by immunoSEQ multiplex PCR, and TCRdb kept only the in-frame ones, dropping some. The repertoire consists of 450,000 or so clones, with 90% occurring once and the leading ten covering approximately 0.65%. Recovery among Cohort 3 donors was established by two negative PCRs, clearance, or symptom resolution. This rearrangement joins TRBV9 to TRBJ1-4; 10 bases map to TRBD1. This TCR was sampled from a young man who had recovered from COVID-19. Sequencing input: PBMCs or T cells enriched from blood (not recorded which). The CDR3 region is CASSAVGTGANEKLFF. CDR3 coding DNA: TGTGCCAGCAGCGCCGTAGGGACAGGGGCGAATGAAAAACTGTTTTTT.